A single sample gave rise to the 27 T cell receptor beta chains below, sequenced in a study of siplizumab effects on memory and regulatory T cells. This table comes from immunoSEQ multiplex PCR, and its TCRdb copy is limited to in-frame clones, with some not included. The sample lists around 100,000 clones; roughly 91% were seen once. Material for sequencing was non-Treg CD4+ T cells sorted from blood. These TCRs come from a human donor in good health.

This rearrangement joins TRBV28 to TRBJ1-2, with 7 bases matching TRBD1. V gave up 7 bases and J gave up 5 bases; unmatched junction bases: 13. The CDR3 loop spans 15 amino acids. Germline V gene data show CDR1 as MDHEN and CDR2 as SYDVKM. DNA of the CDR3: TGTGCCAGCAACCGAGGGGGTTTACAGGGGTATGGCTACACCTTC. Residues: CASNRGGLQGYGYTF.

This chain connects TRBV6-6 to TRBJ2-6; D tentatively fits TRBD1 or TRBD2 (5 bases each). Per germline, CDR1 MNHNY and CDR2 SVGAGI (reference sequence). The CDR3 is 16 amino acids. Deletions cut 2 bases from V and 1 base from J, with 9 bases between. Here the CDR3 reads CASSYVGVSGANVLTF. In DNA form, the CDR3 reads TGTGCCAGCAGTTACGTGGGGGTGTCTGGGGCCAACGTCCTGACTTTC.

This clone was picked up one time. The CDR3: CASSPHTNSYNEQFF. The CDR3, as DNA: TGTGCCAGCAGCCCCCACACCAACTCCTACAATGAGCAGTTCTTC. V and J are TRBV9 and TRBJ2-1, with D unclear. The V gene's germline CDR1 is SGDLS and CDR2 YYNGEE. Trimming left V 4 bases short and J 0 bases short, with 11 bases between. The CDR3 is 15 residues long.

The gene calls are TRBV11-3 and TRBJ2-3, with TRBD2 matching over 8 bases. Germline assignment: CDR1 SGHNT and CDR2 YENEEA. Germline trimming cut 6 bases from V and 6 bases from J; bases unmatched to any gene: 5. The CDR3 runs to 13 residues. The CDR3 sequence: CASRRSGSDTQYF. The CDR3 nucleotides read TGTGCCAGCAGAAGGAGCGGGAGTGATACGCAGTATTTT.

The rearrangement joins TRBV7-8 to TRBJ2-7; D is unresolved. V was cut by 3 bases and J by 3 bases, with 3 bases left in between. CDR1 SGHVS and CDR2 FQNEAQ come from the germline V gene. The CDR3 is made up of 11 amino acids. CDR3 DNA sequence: TGTGCCAGCAGCTTTCGCTACGAGCAGTACTTC. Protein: CASSFRYEQYF. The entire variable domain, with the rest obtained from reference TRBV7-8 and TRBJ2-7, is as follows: GAGVSQSPRYKVAKRGQDVALRCDPISGHVSLFWYQQALGQGPEFLTYFQNEAQLDKSGLPSDRFFAERPEGSVSTLKIQRTQQEDSAVYLCASSFRYEQYFGPGTRLTVT.

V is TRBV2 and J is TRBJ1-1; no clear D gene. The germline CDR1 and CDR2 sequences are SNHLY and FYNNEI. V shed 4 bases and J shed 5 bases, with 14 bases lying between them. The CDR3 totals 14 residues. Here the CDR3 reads CASSGAVKGTEAFF. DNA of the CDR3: TGTGCCAGCAGTGGGGCAGTGAAGGGTACTGAAGCTTTCTTT.

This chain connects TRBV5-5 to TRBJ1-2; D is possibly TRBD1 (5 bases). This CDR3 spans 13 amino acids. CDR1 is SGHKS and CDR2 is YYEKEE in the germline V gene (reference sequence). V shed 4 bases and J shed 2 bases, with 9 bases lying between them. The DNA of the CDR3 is TGTGCCAGCAGCCTCCCAGGGAACTATGGCTACACCTTC. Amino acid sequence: CASSLPGNYGYTF.

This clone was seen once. The CDR3 coding sequence is TGTGCCAGTAGTCCACAGGGGGCGAGGAACATTCAGTACTTC. Translated: CASSPQGARNIQYF. The rearrangement links TRBV19 to TRBJ2-4, with 9 bases fitting TRBD1. CDR1 LNHDA and CDR2 SQIVND come from the germline V gene (reference sequence). This CDR3 region has 14 residues. Trimming at V came to 5 bases and at J to 7 bases, leaving 6 bases not matched to a gene.

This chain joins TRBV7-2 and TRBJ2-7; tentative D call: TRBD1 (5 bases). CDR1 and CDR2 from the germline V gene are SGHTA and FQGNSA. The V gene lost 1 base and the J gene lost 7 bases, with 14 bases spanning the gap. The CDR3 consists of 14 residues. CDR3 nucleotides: TGTGCCAGCAGCTTAGAACGGCAGGGTGGGGAGCAGTACTTC. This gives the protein CASSLERQGGEQYF.

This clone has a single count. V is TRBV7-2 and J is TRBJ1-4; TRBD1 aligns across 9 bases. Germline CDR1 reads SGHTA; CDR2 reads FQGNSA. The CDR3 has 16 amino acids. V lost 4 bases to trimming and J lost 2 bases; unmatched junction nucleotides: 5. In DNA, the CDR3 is TGTGCCAGCAGCTCCACAGGGGGCATCACTAATGAAAAACTGTTTTTT. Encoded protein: CASSSTGGITNEKLFF.

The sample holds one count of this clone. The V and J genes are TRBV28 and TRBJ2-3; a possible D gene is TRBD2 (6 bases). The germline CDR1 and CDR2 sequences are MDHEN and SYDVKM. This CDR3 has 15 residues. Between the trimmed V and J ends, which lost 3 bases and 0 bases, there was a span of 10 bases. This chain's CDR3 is CASSFGRPSTDTQYF. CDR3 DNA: TGTGCCAGCAGTTTTGGGAGGCCAAGCACAGATACGCAGTATTTT.

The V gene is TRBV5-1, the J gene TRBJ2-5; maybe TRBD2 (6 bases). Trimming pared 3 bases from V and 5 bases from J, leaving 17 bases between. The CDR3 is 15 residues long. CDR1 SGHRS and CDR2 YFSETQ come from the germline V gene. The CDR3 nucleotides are TGCGCCAGCAGCTCCAGCTCGGGGGAAGGCGAGACCCAGTACTTC. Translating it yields CASSSSSGEGETQYF.

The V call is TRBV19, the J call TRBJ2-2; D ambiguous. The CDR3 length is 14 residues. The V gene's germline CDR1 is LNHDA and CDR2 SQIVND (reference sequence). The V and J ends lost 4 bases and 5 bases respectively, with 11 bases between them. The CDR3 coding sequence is TGTGCCAGTAGTAGTAGTCGGATTACCGGGGAGCTGTTTTTT. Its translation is CASSSSRITGELFF.

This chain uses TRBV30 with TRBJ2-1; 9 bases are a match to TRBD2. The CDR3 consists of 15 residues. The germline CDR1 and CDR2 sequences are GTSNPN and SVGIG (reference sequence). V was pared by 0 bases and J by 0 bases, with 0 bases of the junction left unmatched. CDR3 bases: TGTGCCTGGAGTGTACTAGCGGGCTCCTACAATGAGCAGTTCTTC. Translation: CAWSVLAGSYNEQFF.

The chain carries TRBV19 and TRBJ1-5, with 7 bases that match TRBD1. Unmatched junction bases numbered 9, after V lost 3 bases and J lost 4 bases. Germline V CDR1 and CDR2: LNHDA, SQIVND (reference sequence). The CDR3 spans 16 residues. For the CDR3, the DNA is TGTGCCAGTAGTATGATTTTCGCACAGGGGAATCAGCCCCAGCATTTT. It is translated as CASSMIFAQGNQPQHF. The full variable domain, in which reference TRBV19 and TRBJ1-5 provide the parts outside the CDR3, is DGGITQSPKYLFRKEGQNVTLSCEQNLNHDAMYWYRQDPGQGLRLIYYSQIVNDFQKGDIAEGYSVSREKKESFPLTVTSAQKNPTAFYLCASSMIFAQGNQPQHFGDGTRLSIL.

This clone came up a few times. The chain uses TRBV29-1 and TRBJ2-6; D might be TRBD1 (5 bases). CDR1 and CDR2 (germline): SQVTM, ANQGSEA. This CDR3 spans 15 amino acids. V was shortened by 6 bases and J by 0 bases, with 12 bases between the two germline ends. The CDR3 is CSVGSDTSGANVLTF. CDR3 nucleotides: TGCAGCGTCGGGTCGGACACCTCTGGGGCCAACGTCCTGACTTTC.

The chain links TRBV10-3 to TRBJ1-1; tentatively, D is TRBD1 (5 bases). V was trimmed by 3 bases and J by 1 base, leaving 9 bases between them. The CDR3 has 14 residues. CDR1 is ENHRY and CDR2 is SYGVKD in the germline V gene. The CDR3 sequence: CAISEGQGNTEAFF. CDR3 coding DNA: TGTGCCATCAGTGAAGGCCAGGGGAACACTGAAGCTTTCTTT.

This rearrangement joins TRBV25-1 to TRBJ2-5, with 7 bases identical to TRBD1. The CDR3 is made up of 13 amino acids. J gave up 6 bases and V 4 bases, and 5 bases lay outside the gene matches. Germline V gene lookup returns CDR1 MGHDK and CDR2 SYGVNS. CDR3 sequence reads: CASSGQGRKTQYF. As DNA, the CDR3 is TGTGCCAGCAGTGGACAGGGAAGGAAGACCCAGTACTTC.

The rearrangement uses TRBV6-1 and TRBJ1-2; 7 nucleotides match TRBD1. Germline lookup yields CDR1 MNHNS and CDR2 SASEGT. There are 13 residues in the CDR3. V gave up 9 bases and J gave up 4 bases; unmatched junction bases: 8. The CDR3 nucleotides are TGTGCCAGTAAGGTGGACAGGAGCTATGGCTACACCTTC. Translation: CASKVDRSYGYTF.

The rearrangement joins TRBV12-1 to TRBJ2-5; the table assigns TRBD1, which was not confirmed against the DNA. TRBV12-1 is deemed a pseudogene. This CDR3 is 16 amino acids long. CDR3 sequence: CASSDPRRGNQETQYF. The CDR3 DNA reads TGTGCCAGCAGCGACCCTCGCAGGGGAAACCAAGAGACCCAGTACTTC.

This CDR3 is CASSSGPRGSGEQYF. CDR3 coding DNA: TGTGCCAGCAGCTCGGGACCGAGGGGTTCGGGCGAGCAGTACTTC. This rearrangement joins TRBV7-3 to TRBJ2-7; TRBD1 or TRBD2 may be the D gene (5 bases each). This CDR3 contains 15 residues. Trimming removed 4 bases from V and 6 bases from J, with 19 bases in between. In germline, CDR1 is SGHTA, CDR2 FQGTGA.

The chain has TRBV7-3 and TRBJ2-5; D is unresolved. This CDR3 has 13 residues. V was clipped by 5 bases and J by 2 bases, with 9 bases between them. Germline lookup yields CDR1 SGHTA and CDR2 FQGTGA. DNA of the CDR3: TGTGCCAGCAGCCCCGGCCCACAAGAGACCCAGTACTTC. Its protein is CASSPGPQETQYF.

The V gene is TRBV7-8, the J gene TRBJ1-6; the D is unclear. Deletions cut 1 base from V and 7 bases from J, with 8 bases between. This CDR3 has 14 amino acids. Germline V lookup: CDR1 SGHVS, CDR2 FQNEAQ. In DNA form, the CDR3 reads TGTGCCAGCAGCTTAGTGTACGGAAATTCACCCCTCCACTTT. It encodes CASSLVYGNSPLHF. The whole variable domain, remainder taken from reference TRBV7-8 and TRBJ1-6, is GAGVSQSPRYKVAKRGQDVALRCDPISGHVSLFWYQQALGQGPEFLTYFQNEAQLDKSGLPSDRFFAERPEGSVSTLKIQRTQQEDSAVYLCASSLVYGNSPLHFGNGTRLTVT.

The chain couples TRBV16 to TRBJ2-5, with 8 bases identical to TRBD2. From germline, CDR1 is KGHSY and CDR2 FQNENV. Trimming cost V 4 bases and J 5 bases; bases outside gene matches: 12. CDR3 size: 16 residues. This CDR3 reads CASSRKPGLEGETQYF. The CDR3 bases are TGTGCCAGCAGCCGAAAACCGGGACTAGAGGGGGAGACCCAGTACTTC.

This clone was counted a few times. The CDR3: CSAADREAFF. The CDR3 DNA follows: TGCAGTGCTGCAGACAGAGAAGCTTTCTTT. The chain recombines TRBV20-1 with TRBJ1-1, with D maybe TRBD1 (5 bases). There are 10 residues in the CDR3. V was cut by 5 bases and J by 8 bases, with 9 bases left in between. Germline V gene lookup returns CDR1 DFQATT and CDR2 SNEGSKA (reference sequence).

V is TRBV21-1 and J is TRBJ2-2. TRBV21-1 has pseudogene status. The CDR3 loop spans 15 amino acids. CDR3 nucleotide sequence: TGTGCCAGCAGCAAAAAGTGTGCTGGGGTCGGGGAGCTGTTTTTT. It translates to CASSKKCAGVGELFF.

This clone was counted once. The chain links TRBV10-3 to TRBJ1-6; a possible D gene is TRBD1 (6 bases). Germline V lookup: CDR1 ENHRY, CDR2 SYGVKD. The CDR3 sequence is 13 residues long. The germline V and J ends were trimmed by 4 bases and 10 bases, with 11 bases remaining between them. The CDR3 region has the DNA TGTGCCATCAGTGGGCAGGGGAACTCACCCCTCCACTTT. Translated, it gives CAISGQGNSPLHF.